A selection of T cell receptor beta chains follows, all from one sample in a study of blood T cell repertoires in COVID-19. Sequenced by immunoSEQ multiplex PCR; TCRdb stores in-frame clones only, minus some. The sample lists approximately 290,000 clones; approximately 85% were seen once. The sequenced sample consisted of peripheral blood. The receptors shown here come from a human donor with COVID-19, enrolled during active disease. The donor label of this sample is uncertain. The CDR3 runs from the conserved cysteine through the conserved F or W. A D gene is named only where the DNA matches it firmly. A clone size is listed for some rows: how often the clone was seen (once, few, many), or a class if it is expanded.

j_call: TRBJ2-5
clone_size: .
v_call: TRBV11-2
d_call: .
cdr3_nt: TGTGCCAGCAGCTTAGGACTGCAAGAGACCCAGTACTTC
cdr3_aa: CASSLGLQETQYF

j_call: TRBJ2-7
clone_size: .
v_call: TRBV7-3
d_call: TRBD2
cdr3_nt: TGTGCCAGCAGCTTACGTGCCGGGAGGAACAGCTACGAGCAGTACTTC
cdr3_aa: CASSLRAGRNSYEQYF

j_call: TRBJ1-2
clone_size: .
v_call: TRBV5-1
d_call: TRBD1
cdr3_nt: TGCGCCAGCAGCTTGGCAGGGACAGCAGACTATGGCTACACCTTC
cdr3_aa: CASSLAGTADYGYTF

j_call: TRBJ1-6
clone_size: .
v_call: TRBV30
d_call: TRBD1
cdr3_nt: TGTGCCTGGAGTGGGCCGGGACAGGGCTATTCACCCCTCCACTTT
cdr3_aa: CAWSGPGQGYSPLHF

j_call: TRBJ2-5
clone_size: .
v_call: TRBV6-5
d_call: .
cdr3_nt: TGTGCCAGCAGTCCAAACAGGTACCAAGAGACCCAGTACTTC
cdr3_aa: CASSPNRYQETQYF

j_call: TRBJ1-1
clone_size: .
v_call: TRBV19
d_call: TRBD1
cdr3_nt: TGTGCCAGTAGTTCCGGACAGGGGGCGGACACTGAAGCTTTCTTT
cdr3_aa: CASSSGQGADTEAFF

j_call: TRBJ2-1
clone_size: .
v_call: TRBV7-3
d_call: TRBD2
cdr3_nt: TGTGCCAGCAGCTTAGGTTTTTCCGGACTAGCGGGACTCAGTCTCTACAATGAGCAGTTCTTC
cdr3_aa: CASSLGFSGLAGLSLYNEQFF

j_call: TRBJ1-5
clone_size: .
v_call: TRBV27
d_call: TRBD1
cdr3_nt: TGTGCCAGCAGTCCCGACAGGGCGACCGTTAGCAATCAGCCCCAGCATTTT
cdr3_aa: CASSPDRATVSNQPQHF

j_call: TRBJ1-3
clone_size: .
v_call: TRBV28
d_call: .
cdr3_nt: TGTGCCAGCAGTTTGAGGGGAAACACCATATATTTT
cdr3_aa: CASSLRGNTIYF

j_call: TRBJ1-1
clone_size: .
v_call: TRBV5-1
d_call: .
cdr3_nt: TGCGCCAGCAGTCAGCAGGGTGGAACTGAAGCTTTCTTT
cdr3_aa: CASSQQGGTEAFF

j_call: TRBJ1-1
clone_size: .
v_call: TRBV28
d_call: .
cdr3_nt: TGTGCCAGCAGTTTAATATCCTCGAGGGCATACCTCATGAACACTGAAGCTTTCTTT
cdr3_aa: CASSLISSRAYLMNTEAFF

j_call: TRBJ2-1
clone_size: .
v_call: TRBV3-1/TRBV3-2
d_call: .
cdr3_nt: TGTGCCAGCAGCCAAGATATCGGGACCTACAATGAGCAGTTCTTC
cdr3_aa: CASSQDIGTYNEQFF

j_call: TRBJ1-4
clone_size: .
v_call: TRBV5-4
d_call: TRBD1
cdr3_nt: TGTGCCAGCAGCCCCGGGACAGGGGCCTGGGAAAAACTGTTTTTT
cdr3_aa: CASSPGTGAWEKLFF

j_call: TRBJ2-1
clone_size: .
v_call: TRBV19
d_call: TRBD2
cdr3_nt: TGTGCCAGTAGTATAGCAGGCGGGAGGGGCCGGAATGAGCAGTTCTTC
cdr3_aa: CASSIAGGRGRNEQFF

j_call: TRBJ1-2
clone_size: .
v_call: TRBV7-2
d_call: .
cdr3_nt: TGTGCCAGCAGCTTGTCCCAGGCCTATGGCTACACCTTC
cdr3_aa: CASSLSQAYGYTF

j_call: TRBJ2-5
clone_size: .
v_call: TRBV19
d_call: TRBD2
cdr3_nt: TGTGCCAGTAGTAGGGAAAGAAGCGGGAGTCCGCAAGAGACCCAGTACTTC
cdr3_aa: CASSRERSGSPQETQYF

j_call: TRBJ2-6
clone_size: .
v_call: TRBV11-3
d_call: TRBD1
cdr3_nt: TGTGCCAGCAGCTCAGGACAGGCCTCCTCTGGGGCCAACGTCCTGACTTTC
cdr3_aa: CASSSGQASSGANVLTF

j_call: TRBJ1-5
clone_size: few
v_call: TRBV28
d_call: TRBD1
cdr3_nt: TGTGCCAGCAGTTTGGGGGGACAGTCCAGCAATCAGCCCCAGCATTTT
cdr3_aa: CASSLGGQSSNQPQHF

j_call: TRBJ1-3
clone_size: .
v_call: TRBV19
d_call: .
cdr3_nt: TGTGCCAGTAGTATAGCACAGGGATTGGACACCATATATTTT
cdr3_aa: CASSIAQGLDTIYF

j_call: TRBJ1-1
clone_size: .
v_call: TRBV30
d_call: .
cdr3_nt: TGTGCCTGGAGTGAGCGATCTACTGAAGCTTTCTTT
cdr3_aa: CAWSERSTEAFF

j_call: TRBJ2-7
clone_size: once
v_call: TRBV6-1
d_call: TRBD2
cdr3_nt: TGTGCCAGCAGTGAAGACGTTGGACTAGCGGTGTCCTACGAGCAGTACTTC
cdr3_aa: CASSEDVGLAVSYEQYF

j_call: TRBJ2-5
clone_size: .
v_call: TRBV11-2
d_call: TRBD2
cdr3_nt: TGTGCCAGCAGCTCCACCCCCGGGCGGGAGGCCGTGAAGACCCAGTACTTC
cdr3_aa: CASSSTPGREAVKTQYF

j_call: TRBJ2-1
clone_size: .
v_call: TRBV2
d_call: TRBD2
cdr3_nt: TGTGCCAGCAACTCTGGCGGACTAGCGGGAGTTTATGAGCAGTTCTTC
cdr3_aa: CASNSGGLAGVYEQFF

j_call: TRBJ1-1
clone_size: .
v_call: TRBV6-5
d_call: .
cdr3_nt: TGTGCCAGCAGGGGGGGGACTGAAGCTTTCTTT
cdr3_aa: CASRGGTEAFF

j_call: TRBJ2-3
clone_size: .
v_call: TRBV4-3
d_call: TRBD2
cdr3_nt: TGCGCCAGCAGCCAAGACGGCGGGGGTTTAGCGGGAGGGCCTCAAGATACGCAGTATTTT
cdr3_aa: CASSQDGGGLAGGPQDTQYF

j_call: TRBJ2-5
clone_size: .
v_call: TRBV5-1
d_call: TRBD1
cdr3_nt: TGCGCCAGCAGCTTGGGTAAACAGGGGGCACGGGAGACCCAGTACTTC
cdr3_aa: CASSLGKQGARETQYF

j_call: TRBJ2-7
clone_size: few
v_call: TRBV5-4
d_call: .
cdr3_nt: TGTGCCAGCAGCTCTGGAGCGGCGTTAGACTCCTACGAGCAGTACTTC
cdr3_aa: CASSSGAALDSYEQYF